This is a list of T cell receptor beta chains from one sample in a study of human T cells and chemical hapten exposure. A single record per CDR3 protein comes from TCRdb applying MiXCR to the RACE reads. Here the sample spans some 110,000 distinct CDR3 sequences, about 34% being singletons. The specimen comprised whole blood, sampled in connection with sensitization to the hapten diphenylcyclopropenone (DPC). The source is a man aged 35 to 55 with alopecia areata. Some clones in this sample may be carry-over from other donors' samples. CDR3s leave out the opening cysteine and the closing phenylalanine or tryptophan. A D gene is named only where the DNA matches it firmly. The listing skips clone size in some rows; elsewhere it reads once, few, many or a size class.

clone size: few; V gene: TRBV12-3/TRBV12-4; J gene: TRBJ2-3; D gene: TRBD2; CDR3 protein: ASSSGPTTAGGTDTQY
clone size: few; V gene: TRBV27; J gene: TRBJ2-1; D gene: NA; CDR3 protein: ASSFMTSSSYNEQF
clone size: few; V gene: TRBV10-3; J gene: TRBJ2-6; D gene: TRBD1; CDR3 protein: AISESGTGVGANVLT
clone size: few; V gene: TRBV24-1; J gene: TRBJ2-3; D gene: NA; CDR3 protein: ATSARASSQSMTDTQY
clone size: NA; V gene: TRBV5-1; J gene: TRBJ2-4; D gene: NA; CDR3 protein: ASSLYGVLAKNIQY
clone size: NA; V gene: TRBV20-1; J gene: TRBJ2-3; D gene: NA; CDR3 protein: SAEVAGTDTQY
clone size: NA; V gene: TRBV12-3/TRBV12-4; J gene: TRBJ2-5; D gene: TRBD2; CDR3 protein: ASSFGSGANLQETQY
clone size: NA; V gene: TRBV3-1; J gene: TRBJ2-6; D gene: TRBD1; CDR3 protein: ASSHPDRGSSGANVLT
clone size: once; V gene: TRBV12-3/TRBV12-4; J gene: TRBJ2-3; D gene: NA; CDR3 protein: ASFGDTQY
clone size: medium-sized; V gene: TRBV29-1; J gene: TRBJ2-7; D gene: NA; CDR3 protein: SVVWDEQY
clone size: few; V gene: TRBV29-1; J gene: TRBJ1-5; D gene: TRBD1; CDR3 protein: SAGTDQNQPQH
clone size: once; V gene: TRBV28; J gene: TRBJ1-3; D gene: NA; CDR3 protein: ASSSDWVGNTIY
clone size: few; V gene: TRBV6-5; J gene: TRBJ1-2; D gene: NA; CDR3 protein: ASSPGSVVLDYGYT
clone size: NA; V gene: TRBV5-8; J gene: TRBJ2-2; D gene: TRBD1; CDR3 protein: ASGYRGSTGELF
clone size: few; V gene: TRBV5-1; J gene: TRBJ2-1; D gene: TRBD2; CDR3 protein: ASSLAGTSGYNEQF
clone size: few; V gene: TRBV29-1; J gene: TRBJ2-2; D gene: TRBD2; CDR3 protein: SVEGTKGELF
clone size: few; V gene: TRBV2; J gene: TRBJ2-1; D gene: TRBD2; CDR3 protein: ASSLWTSGSANEQF
clone size: NA; V gene: TRBV7-8; J gene: TRBJ2-3; D gene: TRBD2; CDR3 protein: ASSFWPSGRIGDTQY
clone size: NA; V gene: TRBV14; J gene: TRBJ2-2; D gene: NA; CDR3 protein: ASSQDWRAGTGELF
clone size: NA; V gene: TRBV4-3; J gene: TRBJ2-1; D gene: NA; CDR3 protein: ASSHSKMVGEQF
clone size: NA; V gene: TRBV28; J gene: TRBJ1-4; D gene: NA; CDR3 protein: ASSNGGGRNEKLF
clone size: NA; V gene: TRBV12-3/TRBV12-4; J gene: TRBJ2-1; D gene: NA; CDR3 protein: ASEGQGSNEQF
clone size: NA; V gene: TRBV12-3/TRBV12-4; J gene: TRBJ1-5; D gene: NA; CDR3 protein: ASSLLDQPQH
clone size: NA; V gene: TRBV5-1; J gene: TRBJ2-7; D gene: TRBD2; CDR3 protein: ASSPQAGATYEQY
clone size: many; V gene: TRBV7-8; J gene: TRBJ1-1; D gene: NA; CDR3 protein: ASSSEQYLEAF
clone size: NA; V gene: TRBV5-6; J gene: TRBJ2-3; D gene: TRBD2; CDR3 protein: ASIRTSGSWTDTQY
clone size: NA; V gene: TRBV20-1; J gene: TRBJ2-1; D gene: TRBD2; CDR3 protein: SASRLAGGRNEQF
clone size: few; V gene: TRBV29-1; J gene: TRBJ2-3; D gene: TRBD2; CDR3 protein: SVDGLAGELRRTDTQY
clone size: NA; V gene: TRBV3-1; J gene: TRBJ1-1; D gene: NA; CDR3 protein: ASSPQHRVAEAF
clone size: NA; V gene: TRBV7-2; J gene: TRBJ2-7; D gene: TRBD2; CDR3 protein: ASSSGLAGSYEQY
clone size: NA; V gene: TRBV5-1; J gene: TRBJ2-7; D gene: TRBD2; CDR3 protein: ASSPSGSPYEQY
clone size: NA; V gene: TRBV29-1; J gene: TRBJ2-7; D gene: NA; CDR3 protein: SVVTGTFLGEQY
clone size: NA; V gene: TRBV4-2; J gene: TRBJ2-4; D gene: NA; CDR3 protein: ASSQASAKNIQY
clone size: NA; V gene: TRBV20-1; J gene: TRBJ2-1; D gene: TRBD2; CDR3 protein: SARDPSGRANNEQF
clone size: NA; V gene: TRBV6-5; J gene: TRBJ1-3; D gene: TRBD1; CDR3 protein: APYIGDSGNTIY
clone size: NA; V gene: TRBV6-2/TRBV6-3; J gene: TRBJ2-5; D gene: TRBD2; CDR3 protein: ASSLASGGTQY
clone size: few; V gene: TRBV7-9; J gene: TRBJ2-1; D gene: NA; CDR3 protein: ASRIARTAEQF
clone size: few; V gene: TRBV27; J gene: TRBJ2-5; D gene: TRBD1; CDR3 protein: ASSLTGGQETQY
clone size: few; V gene: TRBV29-1; J gene: TRBJ1-5; D gene: TRBD1; CDR3 protein: SVGDRAKPQH
clone size: few; V gene: TRBV10-3; J gene: TRBJ1-4; D gene: NA; CDR3 protein: AISEITGEKLF
clone size: few; V gene: TRBV29-1; J gene: TRBJ2-3; D gene: NA; CDR3 protein: SVRTGDTQY
clone size: NA; V gene: TRBV7-3; J gene: TRBJ2-3; D gene: NA; CDR3 protein: ASSLNPSPTQY
clone size: few; V gene: TRBV6-6; J gene: TRBJ2-7; D gene: TRBD2; CDR3 protein: ASSYSLAGHASSYEQY
clone size: once; V gene: TRBV15; J gene: TRBJ1-3; D gene: NA; CDR3 protein: ATCFQGDRNTIY
clone size: NA; V gene: TRBV15; J gene: TRBJ2-4; D gene: TRBD2; CDR3 protein: ATRGGYNIQY
clone size: few; V gene: TRBV27; J gene: TRBJ2-7; D gene: TRBD1; CDR3 protein: ASSSGQGCAYEQY
clone size: NA; V gene: TRBV6-5; J gene: TRBJ1-5; D gene: NA; CDR3 protein: ASSPTFGGTQPQH
clone size: few; V gene: TRBV12-3/TRBV12-4; J gene: TRBJ2-7; D gene: TRBD2; CDR3 protein: ASAFGGGYEQY